This is a list of T cell receptor beta chains from one sample in a study of beta chain features in type 1 diabetes. The protocol was immunoSEQ multiplex PCR, while the TCRdb copy is restricted to in-frame clones and leaves out a portion. The sample contains approximately 170,000 clones, around 8% of which appear only once. The sequenced sample was central memory CD4+ T cells from blood. These receptor sequences come from a woman in her thirties or forties with type 1 diabetes. Both conserved end residues are part of each CDR3. Each record gives: CDR3 DNA, CDR3 protein, D gene, V gene, J gene, clone size. D genes are given only for firm matches. The size of a clone is reported for some rows only, either as once, few or many, or as a class for expanded clones.

TGTGCCAGCAGTACAGGGGGCTTATCCTACGAGCAGTACTTC	CASSTGGLSYEQYF	TRBD1	TRBV7-9	TRBJ2-7	few
TGTGCCAGCAGAGGACAGGGTTGGGGCAATCAGCCCCAGCATTTT	CASRGQGWGNQPQHF	TRBD1	TRBV2	TRBJ1-5	.
TGTGCCAGCAGTACCCTTGGGGCGAACACTGAAGCTTTCTTT	CASSTLGANTEAFF	.	TRBV28	TRBJ1-1	few
TGTGCCAGCAGCGACAATTTCTTCTATGGCTACACCTTC	CASSDNFFYGYTF	.	TRBV6-5	TRBJ1-2	.
TGTGCCAGCTCACCTCGGGAACAGTCTGGGGCCAACGTCCTGACTTTC	CASSPREQSGANVLTF	.	TRBV18	TRBJ2-6	.
TGTGCCAGCGGCCGGGGGACCCACGGGGAAAAACTGTTTTTT	CASGRGTHGEKLFF	.	TRBV5-6	TRBJ1-4	.
TGCGCCAGCAGCCCTGGGACTAGCGGGGGGGCAAGTGAGCAGTTCTTC	CASSPGTSGGASEQFF	TRBD2	TRBV5-1	TRBJ2-1	.
TGTGCCAGTAGTTCCCTACTAGCCAATGAGCAGTTCTTC	CASSSLLANEQFF	.	TRBV19	TRBJ2-1	.
TGTGCCAGCAGCTTACAGGGGGCGTATAATTCACCCCTCCACTTT	CASSLQGAYNSPLHF	TRBD1	TRBV13	TRBJ1-6	.
TGCGCCAGCAGCCCGGGGTCGGATTTTAATGAAAAACTGTTTTTT	CASSPGSDFNEKLFF	.	TRBV5-1	TRBJ1-4	.
TGTGCCAGCACCAATTCCCTGGCTGGAGAGACCCAGTACTTC	CASTNSLAGETQYF	.	TRBV7-2	TRBJ2-5	.
TGTGCCAGCACCCGGGGGTCGGCTGAAGCTTTCTTT	CASTRGSAEAFF	.	TRBV7-2	TRBJ1-1	.
TGCGCCAGCCGGGGACAGCTAAACACTGAAGCTTTCTTT	CASRGQLNTEAFF	TRBD1	TRBV5-1	TRBJ1-1	.
TGTGCCAGCAGTACTAGCGGGGCGAACACCGGGGAGCTGTTTTTT	CASSTSGANTGELFF	TRBD2	TRBV28	TRBJ2-2	.
TGTGCCAGCAGTCCCCGGGACAGAGGCTACGAGCAGTACTTC	CASSPRDRGYEQYF	TRBD1	TRBV16	TRBJ2-7	.
TGTGCCAGCTCTAGAAAGGGGAGGGGAGGTTCTAATGAGCAGTTCTTC	CASSRKGRGGSNEQFF	TRBD2	TRBV27	TRBJ2-1	.
TGCGCCAGCAGCTTGTCGTCTAGCGGGAGAGAGACCCAGTACTTC	CASSLSSSGRETQYF	TRBD2	TRBV5-1	TRBJ2-5	few